This TCR beta chain was sequenced during a study of PD-1 blockade in classical Hodgkin lymphoma. With 2 bases clipped from V and 2 bases from J, the junction kept 5 bases outside the gene matches. This CDR3 region has 15 residues. Germline V lookup: CDR1 SGHVS, CDR2 FQNEAQ. Measured with immunoSEQ multiplex PCR; TCRdb has only the in-frame clones, and not every one. The sample has around 41,000 clones, less than 80% seen once. All patients experienced relapse after autologous stem cell transplantation, and brentuximab vedotin exposure was variable. When best responses were assessed, they were complete response, partial response or progressive disease.

This receptor was obtained from a human donor with classical Hodgkin lymphoma. This chain uses TRBV7-8 with TRBJ2-7, with TRBD1 matching 8 bases. Sequencing was performed on peripheral blood mononuclear cells (PBMCs), taken at baseline. The chain's CDR3 is CASSLWGTGAYEQYF. The DNA of the CDR3 is TGTGCCAGCAGCTTATGGGGGACAGGAGCCTACGAGCAGTACTTC.